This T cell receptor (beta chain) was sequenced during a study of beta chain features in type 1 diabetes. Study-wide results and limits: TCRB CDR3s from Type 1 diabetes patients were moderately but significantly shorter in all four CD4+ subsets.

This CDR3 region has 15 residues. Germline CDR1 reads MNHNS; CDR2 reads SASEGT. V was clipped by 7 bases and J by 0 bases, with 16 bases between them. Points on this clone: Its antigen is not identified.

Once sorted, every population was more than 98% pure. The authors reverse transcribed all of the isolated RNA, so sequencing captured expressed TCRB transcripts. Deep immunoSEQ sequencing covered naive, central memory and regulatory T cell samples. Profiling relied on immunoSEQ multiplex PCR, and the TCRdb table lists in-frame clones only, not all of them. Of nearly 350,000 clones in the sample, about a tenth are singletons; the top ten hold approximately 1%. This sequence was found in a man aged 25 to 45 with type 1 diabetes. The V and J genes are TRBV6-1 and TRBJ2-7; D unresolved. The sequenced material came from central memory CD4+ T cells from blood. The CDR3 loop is CASKQASFYSYEQYF. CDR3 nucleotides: TGTGCCAGCAAGCAGGCCTCGTTCTACTCCTACGAGCAGTACTTC.